This T cell receptor beta chain stems from a study of cytomegalovirus exposure and HLA in healthy donors. Notes on the study in general: With DRB1 most and HLA-C fewest, TCR association rates differed between HLA loci in a later analysis. Many donors carried some public TCRs, although rarity characterized most TCR sequences. The study had only CMV serostatus as immune exposure information.

This clone was seen just once. Its antigen is as yet unknown. The PCR had 60 Vbeta and 13 Jbeta primers. Using immunoSEQ multiplex PCR, the repertoire was profiled, and TCRdb retains in-frame clones only, with some absent. The table includes over 200,000 clones, about 84% detected once. Germline V gene lookup returns CDR1 SNHLY and CDR2 FYNNEI. This CDR3 has 15 amino acids. Trimming pared 7 bases from V and 4 bases from J, leaving 19 bases between. The clonotype originates from a human donor in good health. This chain links TRBV2 with TRBJ1-2, with TRBD1 as a possible D gene (5 bases). The specimen sequenced was PBMCs. CDR3 loop: CASKVEANQGYGYTF. CDR3 DNA sequence: TGTGCCAGCAAGGTAGAGGCAAATCAGGGCTATGGCTACACCTTC. Full variable domain (rest looked up from reference TRBV2 and TRBJ1-2): EPEVTQTPSHQVTQMGQEVILRCVPISNHLYFYWYRQILGQKVEFLVSFYNNEISEKSEIFDDQFSVERPDGSNFTLKIRSTKLEDSAMYFCASKVEANQGYGYTFGSGTRLTVV.